Below are 26 T cell receptor beta chains sequenced from a single sample in a study of human T cells and chemical hapten exposure. The time point denotes: healthy volunteer bleed at 2 weeks. Total RNA was isolated from whole blood that had not been fractionated. TCRdb independently ran MiXCR on the RACE reads; one entry per CDR3 protein. The sample has some 45,000 distinct CDR3 sequences, roughly 4.1% seen once; the top ten hold under 7%. The source material was whole blood. The receptors come from a human donor in good health. Some clones in this sample may be carry-over from other donors' samples.

This clonotype was counted at least ten times. The rearrangement links TRBV4-1 to TRBJ2-1, with 10 bases lining up with TRBD2. This CDR3 has 16 amino acids. V dropped 0 bases and J dropped 8; count of bases not matched to a gene: 7. Germline assignment: CDR1 MGHRA and CDR2 YSYEKL. Written as DNA, the CDR3 is TGCGCCAGCAGCCAAGATAGACTAGCGGGCTGGGATGAGCAGTTCTTC. It specifies CASSQDRLAGWDEQFF.

The sample holds many counts of this clonotype. The rearrangement uses TRBV28 and TRBJ2-7, with a possible D match to TRBD2 (6 bases). The germline CDR1 and CDR2 sequences are MDHEN and SYDVKM. V was pared by 6 bases and J by 6 bases, with 15 bases between. The CDR3 consists of 13 residues. The CDR3 loop reads CASRERVGVEQYF. CDR3 nucleotides: TGTGCCAGCAGGGAGCGGGTGGGGGTCGAGCAGTACTTC. Filled out from reference TRBV28 and TRBJ2-7, the complete variable domain reads DVKVTQSSRYLVKRTGEKVFLECVQDMDHENMFWYRQDPGLGLRLIYFSYDVKMKEKGDIPEGYSVSREKKERFSLILESASTNQTSMYLCASRERVGVEQYFGPGTRLTVT.

The sample holds many counts of this clonotype. This rearrangement joins TRBV21-1 to TRBJ2-7; the table's D gene call, TRBD1, was not cross checked with the DNA. TRBV21-1 is tagged as a pseudogene. The CDR3 contains 16 residues. The CDR3, as DNA: TGTGCCAGCAGCAAAGCCCCAGGACAGGGTACCGACGAGCAGTACTTC. Protein product: CASSKAPGQGTDEQYF.

This clonotype was detected only a few times. The genes are TRBV6-2 or TRBV6-3 and TRBJ1-1; D unclear. The V and J ends lost 6 bases and 4 bases respectively, with 12 bases between them. Germline V lookup: CDR1 MNHEY, CDR2 SVGEGT. The CDR3 spans 13 residues. CDR3 coding DNA: TGTGCCAGCAGCTATCAGGTGGGCACTGAAGCTTTCTTT. Amino acids: CASSYQVGTEAFF.

This clonotype was detected many times. The chain combines TRBV19 with TRBJ2-3; 8 bases are shared with TRBD2. Trimming removed 4 bases from V and 1 base from J; junction bases left unmatched: 4. This CDR3 contains 15 residues. Germline V gives CDR1 LNHDA, CDR2 SQIVND (reference sequence). The CDR3 bases are TGTGCCAGTAGTACCGGGGGGGCGCGCACAGATACGCAGTATTTT. It encodes CASSTGGARTDTQYF.

V usage is TRBV29-1 and J usage is TRBJ1-1; D gene uncertain. V gave up 6 bases and J gave up 3 bases, with 17 bases separating them. CDR3 length equals 14 residues. Germline V gene lookup returns CDR1 SQVTM and CDR2 ANQGSEA. Here the CDR3 reads CSVDTDTAHTEAFF. The CDR3, as DNA: TGCAGCGTAGATACTGACACGGCCCACACTGAAGCTTTCTTT.

This clonotype was counted ten times or more. This chain connects TRBV28 to TRBJ2-3, with TRBD2 identical over 13 bases. The CDR3 length is 17 residues. Unmatched junction bases numbered 9, after V lost 5 bases and J lost 4 bases. In germline, CDR1 is MDHEN, CDR2 SYDVKM. The CDR3 DNA is TGTGCCAGCAGTCCACCACTAGCGGGAGGGCGCGCAGATACGCAGTATTTT. Residues: CASSPPLAGGRADTQYF.

At least ten counts were recorded for this clonotype. This chain joins TRBV3-1 and TRBJ1-2; no reliable D call. CDR3 length: 13 residues. Germline loops: CDR1 LGHDT, CDR2 YNNKEL (reference sequence). V was trimmed by 4 bases and J by 6 bases, leaving 12 bases between them. The CDR3 here is CASSPISTDGYTF. In nucleotides, the CDR3 is TGTGCCAGCAGCCCCATTTCTACGGATGGCTACACCTTC.

This clonotype showed up just a few times. The chain couples TRBV7-2 to TRBJ2-1, with 8 bases identical to TRBD2. CDR3 length: 14 residues. Looked up from germline, CDR1 is SGHTA and CDR2 is FQGNSA. V lost 8 bases and J lost 7; bases outside the gene matches: 10. CDR3 DNA sequence: TGTGCCAGCTCGTTCAGCGGGAGTGCAAATGAGCAGTTCTTC. Its protein product is CASSFSGSANEQFF. Drawing the rest from reference TRBV7-2 and TRBJ2-1, the complete variable domain is GAGVSQSPSNKVTEKGKDVELRCDPISGHTALYWYRQSLGQGLEFLIYFQGNSAPDKSGLPSDRFSAERTGGSVSTLTIQRTQQEDSAVYLCASSFSGSANEQFFGPGTRLTVL.

This clonotype was detected many times. V gene TRBV3-1 combines with J gene TRBJ1-5, with D possibly TRBD1 on 5 matching bases. The V gene lost 2 bases and the J gene lost 9 bases, with 8 bases spanning the gap. The CDR3 runs 12 residues. The germline V gene has CDR1 LGHDT and CDR2 YNNKEL (reference sequence). The DNA for the CDR3 is TGTGCCAGCAGCCAATGGGGGGGGCCCCAGCATTTT. Its protein is CASSQWGGPQHF.

This clonotype has at least ten counts. The rearrangement uses TRBV28 and TRBJ2-7, with D unclear. V was clipped by 5 bases and J by 2 bases, with 10 bases between them. CDR1 is MDHEN and CDR2 is SYDVKM in the germline V gene. The CDR3 runs 13 residues. CDR3 sequence reads: CASSPRAPYEQYF. Written as DNA, the CDR3 is TGTGCCAGCAGTCCCCGGGCCCCCTACGAGCAGTACTTC.

This clonotype was seen at least ten times. The J gene is TRBJ1-2, the V gene TRBV29-1, with a tentative D call TRBD1 (5 bases). This CDR3 is 13 amino acids long. Germline assignment: CDR1 SQVTM and CDR2 ANQGSEA. Trimming stripped 7 bases from V and 3 bases from J, with 15 bases between. Here the CDR3 reads CSARDGSDYGYTF. Here the CDR3 DNA reads TGCAGCGCCAGGGATGGAAGCGACTATGGCTACACCTTC.

At least ten counts were recorded for this clonotype. V is TRBV5-1 and J is TRBJ2-7; 8 positions match TRBD1. Germline lookup yields CDR1 SGHRS and CDR2 YFSETQ. The CDR3 consists of 14 residues. V lost 2 bases and J lost 6; bases outside the gene matches: 7. CDR3 nucleotide sequence: TGCGCCAGCAGCTTCAGACAGGGGACCAGCGAGCAGTACTTC. Residues: CASSFRQGTSEQYF.

In its sample, this clonotype was seen a few times. V usage is TRBV9 and J usage is TRBJ2-3; D call uncertain. The germline CDR1 and CDR2 sequences are SGDLS and YYNGEE. The V gene lost 5 bases and the J gene lost 5 bases, with 12 bases spanning the gap. The CDR3 is 13 residues long. The CDR3: CASSSEFRDTQYF. The CDR3 coding sequence is TGTGCCAGCAGTTCGGAGTTCAGAGATACGCAGTATTTT.

In its sample, this clonotype was seen many times. This chain connects TRBV6-5 to TRBJ2-2; D remains ambiguous. Germline CDR1 reads MNHEY; CDR2 reads SVGAGI. The length of the CDR3 is 14 residues. The germline V and J ends were trimmed by 3 bases and 6 bases, with 11 bases remaining between them. The CDR3, as DNA: TGTGCCAGCAGTTATAGTGTGAAGGCCGGGGAGCTGTTTTTT. Its protein product is CASSYSVKAGELFF.

This rearrangement joins TRBV4-1 to TRBJ1-1, with D hard to call. In germline, CDR1 is MGHRA, CDR2 YSYEKL. The CDR3 loop spans 14 amino acids. V was clipped by 3 bases and J by 1 base, with 9 bases between them. The DNA of the CDR3 is TGCGCCAGCAGCCAGGCTATTTCGAACACTGAAGCTTTCTTT. It encodes CASSQAISNTEAFF.

There are many counts of this clonotype. The chain couples TRBV2 to TRBJ2-6, with 10 bases matching TRBD2. The germline V gene has CDR1 SNHLY and CDR2 FYNNEI. The CDR3 covers 15 residues. V lost 11 bases, J lost 4 bases, and 8 bases stayed unmatched. CDR3 nucleotide sequence: TGTGCCGTGCTAGCGGGAGTGGCCGGGGCCAACGTCCTGACTTTC. Its translation: CAVLAGVAGANVLTF.

This clonotype appeared many times. This chain links TRBV20-1 with TRBJ2-3, with a possible D match to TRBD1 (5 bases). This CDR3 has 12 residues. Between the trimmed V and J ends, which lost 8 bases and 5 bases, there was a span of 14 bases. Germline V lookup: CDR1 DFQATT, CDR2 SNEGSKA (reference sequence). In DNA, the CDR3 is TGCAGTCAGGGTAGCCGGGTAGATACGCAGTATTTT. This gives the protein CSQGSRVDTQYF.

This clonotype came up many times. This chain joins TRBV14 and TRBJ2-5; TRBD2 might be the D (5 bases). The germline V gene has CDR1 SGHDN and CDR2 FVKESK. V was trimmed by 1 base and J by 5 bases, leaving 20 bases between them. This CDR3 spans 17 amino acids. CDR3 sequence: CASSQAYVFGVGETQYF. The CDR3 coding sequence is TGTGCCAGCAGCCAAGCTTACGTTTTCGGGGTTGGGGAGACCCAGTACTTC.

This clonotype was seen at least ten times. This sequence joins TRBV11-2 and TRBJ1-1; the D is unclear. The ends were cut back, 4 bases at V and 4 bases at J, with 13 bases in the middle. The CDR3 spans 14 residues. Germline CDR1 SGHAT, CDR2 FQNNGV. The CDR3 DNA reads as TGTGCCAGCAGCTCAAGGAGTAGAGGCACTGAAGCTTTCTTT. This encodes CASSSRSRGTEAFF.

This clonotype was seen many times. The chain carries TRBV18 and TRBJ1-2; D is undetermined. The CDR3 is 16 amino acids. Germline V gene lookup returns CDR1 KGHSH and CDR2 LQKENI. V was trimmed by 0 bases and J by 0 bases, leaving 11 bases between them. The CDR3 region is CASSPPGLEANYGYTF. CDR3 DNA: TGTGCCAGCTCACCACCGGGATTGGAAGCTAACTATGGCTACACCTTC.

This clonotype was recorded at least ten times. The chain is built from TRBV27 and TRBJ2-1; maybe TRBD2 (6 bases). CDR1 is MNHEY and CDR2 is SMNVEV in the germline V gene (reference sequence). This CDR3 comprises 13 residues. V gave up 4 bases and J gave up 5 bases, with 9 bases separating them. The CDR3 spells CASSSGTHNEQFF. The DNA for the CDR3 is TGTGCCAGCAGTTCCGGGACTCACAATGAGCAGTTCTTC.

This clonotype was seen only a few times. V and J are TRBV6-2 or TRBV6-3 and TRBJ2-1; a weak D match, TRBD2 (5 bases). This CDR3 region has 14 residues. The V end lost 7 bases, the J end lost 5 bases, and 15 bases lay between the germline ends. The germline gives CDR1 MNHEY, CDR2 SVGEGT. The CDR3 here is CASTMLRANNEQFF. CDR3 nucleotides: TGTGCCAGCACTATGCTGAGGGCCAACAATGAGCAGTTCTTC.

Many counts were recorded for this clonotype. The rearrangement links TRBV4-1 to TRBJ2-2; 12 bases are a match to TRBD2. The CDR3 covers 19 residues. V lost 1 base and J lost 2; bases outside the gene matches: 8. The V gene's germline CDR1 is MGHRA and CDR2 YSYEKL. In DNA form, the CDR3 reads TGCGCCAGCAGCCAAGCCCTCCTAGCGGGAGGGGGAAACACCGGGGAGCTGTTTTTT. Translation gives CASSQALLAGGGNTGELFF.

This clonotype was detected many times. J is TRBJ2-5 and V is TRBV13; 7 bases agree with TRBD2. V dropped 5 bases and J dropped 0; count of bases not matched to a gene: 9. The CDR3 length is 16 residues. In germline, CDR1 is PRHDT, CDR2 FYEKMQ (reference sequence). The CDR3 is CASSPVQREDQETQYF. Here the CDR3 DNA reads TGTGCCAGCAGCCCCGTCCAGCGGGAAGACCAAGAGACCCAGTACTTC.

This clonotype was observed at least ten times. The rearrangement joins TRBV11-2 to TRBJ2-1; D call uncertain. The CDR3 length is 13 residues. V was shortened by 7 bases and J by 6 bases, with 13 bases between the two germline ends. Germline CDR1 reads SGHAT; CDR2 reads FQNNGV. The CDR3 DNA sequence: TGTGCCAGCACCCTTTACGTGACCAATGAGCAGTTCTTC. It is translated as CASTLYVTNEQFF.